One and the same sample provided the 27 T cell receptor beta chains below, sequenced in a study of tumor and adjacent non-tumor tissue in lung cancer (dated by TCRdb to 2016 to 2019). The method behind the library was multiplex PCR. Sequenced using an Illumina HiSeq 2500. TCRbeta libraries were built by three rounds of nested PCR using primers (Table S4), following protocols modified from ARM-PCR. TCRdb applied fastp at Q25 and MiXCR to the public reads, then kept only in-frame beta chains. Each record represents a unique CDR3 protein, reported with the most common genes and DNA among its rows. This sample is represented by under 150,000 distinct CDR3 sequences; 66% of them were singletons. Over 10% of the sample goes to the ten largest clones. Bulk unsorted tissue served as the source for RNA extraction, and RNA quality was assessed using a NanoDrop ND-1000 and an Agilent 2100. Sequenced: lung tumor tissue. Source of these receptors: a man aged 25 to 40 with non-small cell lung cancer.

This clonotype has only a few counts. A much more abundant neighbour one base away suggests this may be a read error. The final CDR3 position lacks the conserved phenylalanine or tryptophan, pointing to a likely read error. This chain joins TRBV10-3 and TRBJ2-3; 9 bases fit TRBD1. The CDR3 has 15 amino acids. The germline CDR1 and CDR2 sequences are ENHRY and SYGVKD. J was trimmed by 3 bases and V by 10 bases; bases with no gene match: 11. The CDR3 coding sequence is TGTGCCACGGCAGAGTGGGACAGGGTAACAGATACGCAGTATTCT. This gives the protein CATAEWDRVTDTQYS.

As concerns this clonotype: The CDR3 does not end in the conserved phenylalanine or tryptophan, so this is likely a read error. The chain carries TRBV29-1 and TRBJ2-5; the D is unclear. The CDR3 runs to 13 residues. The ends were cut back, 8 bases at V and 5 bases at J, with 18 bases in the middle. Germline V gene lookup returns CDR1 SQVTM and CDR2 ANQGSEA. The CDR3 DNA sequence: TGCAGCACAGCCGGGTCGAGAAGGGAGACCCAGTACCTC. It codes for CSTAGSRRETQYL.

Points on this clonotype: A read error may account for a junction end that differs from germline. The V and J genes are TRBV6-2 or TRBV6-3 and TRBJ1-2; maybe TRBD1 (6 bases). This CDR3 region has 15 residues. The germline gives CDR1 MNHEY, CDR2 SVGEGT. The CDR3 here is CASRYHSDSYYGYIF. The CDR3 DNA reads TGTGCCAGCAGATATCATTCGGACAGCTACTATGGCTACATCTTC.

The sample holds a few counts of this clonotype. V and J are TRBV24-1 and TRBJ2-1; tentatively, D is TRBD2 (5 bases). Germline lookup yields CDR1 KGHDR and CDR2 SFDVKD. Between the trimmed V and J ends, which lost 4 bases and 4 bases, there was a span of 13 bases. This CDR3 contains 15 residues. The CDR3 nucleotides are TGTGCCACCAGTGACATAAGCGGAAATTACAATGAGCAGTTCTTC. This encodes CATSDISGNYNEQFF.

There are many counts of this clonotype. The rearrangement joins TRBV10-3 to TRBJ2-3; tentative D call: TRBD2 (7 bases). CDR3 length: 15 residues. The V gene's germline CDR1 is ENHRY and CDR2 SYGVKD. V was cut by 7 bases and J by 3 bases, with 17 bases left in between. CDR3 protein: CAINLEGGATDTQYF. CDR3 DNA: TGTGCCATCAACCTGGAGGGGGGGGCGACAGATACGCAGTATTTT.

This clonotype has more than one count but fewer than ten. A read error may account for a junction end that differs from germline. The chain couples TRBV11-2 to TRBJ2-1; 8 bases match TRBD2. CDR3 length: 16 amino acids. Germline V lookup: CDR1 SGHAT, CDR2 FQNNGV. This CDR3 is CASSRTGTRIGGEQLF. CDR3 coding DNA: TGTGCTAGCAGCCGTACCGGGACTAGGATCGGCGGTGAGCAGCTCTTC.

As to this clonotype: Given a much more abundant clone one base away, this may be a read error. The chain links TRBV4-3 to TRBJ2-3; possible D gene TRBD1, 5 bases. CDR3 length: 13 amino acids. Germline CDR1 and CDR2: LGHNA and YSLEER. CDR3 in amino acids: CATSQGATDTQYF. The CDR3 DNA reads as TGCGCCACCAGCCAAGGGGCCACAGATACGCAGTATTTT.

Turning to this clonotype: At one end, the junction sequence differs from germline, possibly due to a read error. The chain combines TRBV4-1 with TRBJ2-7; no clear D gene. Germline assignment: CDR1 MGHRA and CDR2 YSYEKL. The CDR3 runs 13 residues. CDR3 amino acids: CARSQDFLVEQYF. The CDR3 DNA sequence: TGCGCCCGCAGCCAAGATTTTCTAGTCGAGCAGTACTTC.

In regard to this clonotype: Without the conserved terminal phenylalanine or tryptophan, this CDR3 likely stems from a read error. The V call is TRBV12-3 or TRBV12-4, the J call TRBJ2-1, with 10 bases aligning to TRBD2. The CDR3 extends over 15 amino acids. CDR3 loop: CASTLGTSEYNEQFI. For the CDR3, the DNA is TGTGCCAGCACTTTAGGGACTAGCGAGTACAATGAGCAGTTCATC.

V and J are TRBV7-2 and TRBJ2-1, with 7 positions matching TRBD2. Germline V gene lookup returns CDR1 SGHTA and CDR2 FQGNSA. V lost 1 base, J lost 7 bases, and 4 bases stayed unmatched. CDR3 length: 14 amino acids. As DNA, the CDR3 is TGTGCCAGCAGCTTAGGGGGGGGAGTTAATGAGCAGTTCTTC. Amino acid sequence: CASSLGGGVNEQFF.

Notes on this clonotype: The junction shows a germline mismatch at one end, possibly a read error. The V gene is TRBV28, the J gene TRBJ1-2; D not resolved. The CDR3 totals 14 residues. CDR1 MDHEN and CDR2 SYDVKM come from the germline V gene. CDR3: CVSSLLGADYGYTF. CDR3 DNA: TGTGTCAGCAGTTTACTAGGCGCTGACTATGGCTACACCTTC.

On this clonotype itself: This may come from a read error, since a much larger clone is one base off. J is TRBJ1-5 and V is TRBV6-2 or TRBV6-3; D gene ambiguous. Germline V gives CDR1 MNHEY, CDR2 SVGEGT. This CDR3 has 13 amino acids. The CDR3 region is CANSGGGTQPQHF. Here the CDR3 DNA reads TGTGCCAACAGTGGAGGAGGTACCCAGCCCCAGCATTTT.

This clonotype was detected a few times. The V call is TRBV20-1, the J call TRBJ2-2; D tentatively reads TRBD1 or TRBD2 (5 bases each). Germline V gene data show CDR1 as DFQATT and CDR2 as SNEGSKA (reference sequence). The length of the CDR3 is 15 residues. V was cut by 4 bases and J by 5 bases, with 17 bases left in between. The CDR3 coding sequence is TGCAGTGCTACGAGGGGCAGGGAGAGGACCGGGGAGCTGTTTTTT. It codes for CSATRGRERTGELFF.

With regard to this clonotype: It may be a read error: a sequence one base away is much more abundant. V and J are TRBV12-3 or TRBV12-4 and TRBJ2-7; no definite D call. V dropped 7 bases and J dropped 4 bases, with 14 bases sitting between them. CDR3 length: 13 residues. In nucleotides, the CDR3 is TGTGCCAGCAATTTTGGGTTTTCGTACGAGCAGTACTTC. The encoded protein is CASNFGFSYEQYF.

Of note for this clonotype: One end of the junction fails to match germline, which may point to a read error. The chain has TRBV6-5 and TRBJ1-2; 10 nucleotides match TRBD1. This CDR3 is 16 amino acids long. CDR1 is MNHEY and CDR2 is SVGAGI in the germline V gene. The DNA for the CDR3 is TGTGTCAGCAGCCCAAAGACAGGGGGCATTTTCTGTGGCTACACCTTC. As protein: CVSSPKTGGIFCGYTF.

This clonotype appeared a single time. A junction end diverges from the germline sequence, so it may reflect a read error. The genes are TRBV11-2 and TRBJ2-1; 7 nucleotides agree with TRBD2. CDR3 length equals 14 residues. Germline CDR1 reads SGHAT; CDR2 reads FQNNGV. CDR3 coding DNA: TGTACCAGCCAACTCGGGCTAGCGGACAATGAGCAGTTCTTC. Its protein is CTSQLGLADNEQFF.

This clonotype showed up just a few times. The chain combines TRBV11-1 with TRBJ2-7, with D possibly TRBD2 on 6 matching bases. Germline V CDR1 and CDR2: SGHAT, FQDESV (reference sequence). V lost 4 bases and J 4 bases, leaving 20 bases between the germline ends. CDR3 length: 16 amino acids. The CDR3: CASSSGRRGAGYEQYF. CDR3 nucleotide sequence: TGTGCCAGCAGCTCCGGGAGAAGAGGTGCGGGTTACGAGCAGTACTTC.

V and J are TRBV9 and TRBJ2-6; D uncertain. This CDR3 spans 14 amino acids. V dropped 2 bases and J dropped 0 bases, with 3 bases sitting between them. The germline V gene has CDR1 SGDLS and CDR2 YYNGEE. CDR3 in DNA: TGTGCCAGCAGCGTCGGCTCTGGGGCCAACGTCCTGACTTTC. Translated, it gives CASSVGSGANVLTF.

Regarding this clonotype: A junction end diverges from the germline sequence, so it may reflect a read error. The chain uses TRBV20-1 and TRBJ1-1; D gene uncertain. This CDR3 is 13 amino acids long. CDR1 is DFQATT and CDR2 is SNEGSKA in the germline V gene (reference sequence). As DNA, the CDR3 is TGCAATGCTAGTGACGGGTGGAACACTGAAGGTTTCTTT. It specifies CNASDGWNTEGFF.

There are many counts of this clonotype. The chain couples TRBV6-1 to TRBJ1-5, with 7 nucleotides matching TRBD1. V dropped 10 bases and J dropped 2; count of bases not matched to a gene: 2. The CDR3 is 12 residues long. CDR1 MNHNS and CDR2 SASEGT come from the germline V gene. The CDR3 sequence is CATTGGNQPQHF. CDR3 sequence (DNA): TGTGCCACCACAGGGGGCAATCAGCCCCAGCATTTT.

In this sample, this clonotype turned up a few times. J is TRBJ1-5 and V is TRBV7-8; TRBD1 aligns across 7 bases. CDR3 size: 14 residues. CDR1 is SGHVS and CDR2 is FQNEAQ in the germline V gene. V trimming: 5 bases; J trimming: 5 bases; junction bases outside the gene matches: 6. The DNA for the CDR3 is TGTGCCAGCAGCCCGGACAGGTTCGATCAGCCCCAGCATTTT. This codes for CASSPDRFDQPQHF.

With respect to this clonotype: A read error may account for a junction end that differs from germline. The CDR3 DNA sequence: TGTGCCAGCAGCTTAGGGGGAGTCACTGAAGCTATCTTT. Translated: CASSLGGVTEAIF. The chain employs TRBV11-2 and TRBJ1-1; D gene ambiguous. The CDR3 spans 13 residues. Per germline, CDR1 SGHAT and CDR2 FQNNGV.

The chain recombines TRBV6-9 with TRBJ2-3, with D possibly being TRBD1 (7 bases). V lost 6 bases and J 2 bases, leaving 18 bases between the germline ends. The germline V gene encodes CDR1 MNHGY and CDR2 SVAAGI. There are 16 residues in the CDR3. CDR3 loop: CASSPQGRRATDTQYF. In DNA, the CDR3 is TGTGCCAGCAGCCCACAGGGGAGGCGGGCCACAGATACGCAGTATTTT.

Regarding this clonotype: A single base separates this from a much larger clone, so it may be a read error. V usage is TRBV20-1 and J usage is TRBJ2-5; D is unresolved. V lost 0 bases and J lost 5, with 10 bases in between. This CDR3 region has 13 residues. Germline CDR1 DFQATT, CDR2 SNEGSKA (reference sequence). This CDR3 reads CSAREEPRETQYF. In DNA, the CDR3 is TGCAGTGCTAGAGAAGAACCTCGGGAGACCCAGTACTTC.

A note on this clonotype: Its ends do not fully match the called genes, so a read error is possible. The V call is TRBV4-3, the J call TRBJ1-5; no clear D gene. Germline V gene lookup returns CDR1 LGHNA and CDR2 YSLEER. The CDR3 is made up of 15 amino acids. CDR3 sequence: CANSQDAGGAQPQHF. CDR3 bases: TGCGCCAACAGCCAAGATGCAGGAGGCGCCCAGCCCCAGCATTTT.

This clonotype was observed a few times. The CDR3 DNA reads as TGTGCCAGCAGTCTGGGGGGCAGGATGGAGACCCAGTACTTC. Amino acids: CASSLGGRMETQYF. The chain uses TRBV5-6 and TRBJ2-5; TRBD1 or TRBD2 may be the D gene (6 bases each). Germline CDR1 SGHDT, CDR2 YYEEEE. This CDR3 is 14 amino acids long. With 5 bases removed from V and 5 bases from J, the gap between germline ends came to 16 bases. The whole variable domain, filled in from reference TRBV5-6 and TRBJ2-5, reads DAGVTQSPTHLIKTRGQQVTLRCSPKSGHDTVSWYQQALGQGPQFIFQYYEEEERQRGNFPDRFSGHQFPNYSSELNVNALLLGDSALYLCASSLGGRMETQYFGPGTRLLVL.

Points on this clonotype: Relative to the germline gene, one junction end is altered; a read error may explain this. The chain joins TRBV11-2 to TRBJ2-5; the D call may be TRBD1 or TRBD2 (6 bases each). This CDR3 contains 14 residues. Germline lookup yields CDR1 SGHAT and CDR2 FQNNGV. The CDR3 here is CASSLVGGQETLYF. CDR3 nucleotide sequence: TGTGCCAGCAGCTTGGTGGGGGGCCAAGAGACCCTGTACTTC. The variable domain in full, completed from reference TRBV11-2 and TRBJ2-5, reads EAGVAQSPRYKIIEKRQSVAFWCNPISGHATLYWYQQILGQGPKLLIQFQNNGVVDDSQLPKDRFSAERLKGVDSTLKIQPAKLEDSAVYLCASSLVGGQETLYFGPGTRLLVL.